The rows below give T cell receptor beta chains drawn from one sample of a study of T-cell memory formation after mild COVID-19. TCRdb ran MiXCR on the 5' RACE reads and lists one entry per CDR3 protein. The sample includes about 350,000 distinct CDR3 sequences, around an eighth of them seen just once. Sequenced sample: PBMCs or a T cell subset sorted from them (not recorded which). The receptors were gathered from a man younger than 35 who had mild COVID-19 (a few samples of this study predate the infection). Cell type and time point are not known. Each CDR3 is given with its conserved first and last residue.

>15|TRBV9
CASSPGLAGVYEQYF
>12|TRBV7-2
CASRLEGTEAFF
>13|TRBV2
CASSVLAIYEQFF
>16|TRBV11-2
CASSYVSGGGTDTQYF
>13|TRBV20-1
CSALAGGTYEQYF
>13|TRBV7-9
CASSVGFLVEQFF
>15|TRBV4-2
CASSQDRGQGQPQHF
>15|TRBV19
CASSFHRGAGETQYF
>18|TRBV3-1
CASSQGETSGLSTDTQYF
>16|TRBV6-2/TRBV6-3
CASSYGTGQPTYEQYF
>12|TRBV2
CASSPSGAGYTF
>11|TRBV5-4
CATKIDQPQHF
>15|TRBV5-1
CASSLEASPSYEQYF
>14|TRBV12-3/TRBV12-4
CASSFKGANTEAFF
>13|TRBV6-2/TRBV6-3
CASSRQGAQPQHF
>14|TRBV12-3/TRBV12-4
CASSLRTTNEKLFF
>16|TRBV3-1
CASSHVAGGNTGELFF
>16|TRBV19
CASKDNHDSGLWPQHF
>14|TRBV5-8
CATKGHLTNQPQHF
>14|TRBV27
CASSDRVGTGELFF
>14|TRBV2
CASRRVPVSGGYTF
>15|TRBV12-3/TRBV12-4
CASSPFGTVPYEQYF
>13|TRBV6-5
CASSETLYYEQYF
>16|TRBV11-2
CASSLDRGGSGNTIYF
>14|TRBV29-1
CSSRLTPRQETQYF
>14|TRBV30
CAWSLGQLNQPQHF
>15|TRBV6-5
CASSYFPGQGYEQYF
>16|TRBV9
CASSKLVSGGAGELFF
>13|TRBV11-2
CASRSNQGNEQFF
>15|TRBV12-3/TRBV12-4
CASSPGRGLAAPLHF
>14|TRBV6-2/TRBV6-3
CASSSQGLGTEAFF
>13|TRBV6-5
CASSYSTGGELFF
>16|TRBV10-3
CAISELQGASLNEQFF
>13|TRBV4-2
CASSQDRSYEQYF
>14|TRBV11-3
CASSRSDRGDEQYF
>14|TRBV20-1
CSAIRLDGGQPQHF
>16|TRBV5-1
CASSPWTGGLNTEAFF
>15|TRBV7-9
CASSWGHVSTDTQYF
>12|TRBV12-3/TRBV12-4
CASSYRHHEQFF
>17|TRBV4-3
CASSQDPLGTRKIQAFF
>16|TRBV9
CASSLKGQLDGYGYTF
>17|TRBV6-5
CASSYAPSGPSTDTQYF